A selection of T cell receptor beta chains follows, all from one sample in a study of T cells in Graves' hyperthyroidism and ophthalmopathy. TCRdb fed the multiplex PCR reads into MiXCR, producing one record per CDR3 protein. This table holds more than 50,000 distinct CDR3 sequences, approximately 53% found once. Sequencing was performed on blood. Source of these receptors: a woman in her sixties with Graves' ophthalmopathy. Each CDR3 is given with its conserved first and last residue. The D gene is left open where the match is weak. Size values are once, few and many counts, or a class for expanded clones, and some rows have none.

v_gene	j_gene	abundance	d_gene	CDR3aa	CDR3nt
TRBV11-2	TRBJ2-2	NA	NA	CASSSSTGELFF	TGTGCCAGCAGCTCATCTACAGGGGAGCTGTTTTTT
TRBV14	TRBJ2-1	many	NA	CASSQDFRYRYNEQFF	TGTGCCAGCAGCCAAGATTTCAGGTACCGCTACAATGAGCAGTTCTTC
TRBV20-1	TRBJ2-5	once	TRBD2	CSAKGGGQETQYF	TGCAGTGCCAAGGGCGGGGGACAAGAGACCCAGTACTTC
TRBV3-1	TRBJ1-2	many	TRBD1	CASTTGEGGYTF	TGTGCCAGCACAACAGGGGAAGGAGGCTACACCTTC
TRBV6-1	TRBJ2-5	many	NA	CASSEVWTHGGTQYF	TGTGCCAGCAGTGAAGTATGGACTCACGGAGGGACCCAGTACTTC
TRBV6-1	TRBJ1-1	NA	NA	CASSPRSLNTEAFF	TGTGCCAGCAGTCCCAGGAGCTTGAACACTGAAGCTTTCTTT
TRBV12-3/TRBV12-4	TRBJ1-5	NA	NA	CASSLSRVLNEQPQHF	TGTGCCAGCAGTTTAAGCAGGGTACTAAACGAGCAGCCCCAGCATTTT
TRBV19	TRBJ1-1	NA	TRBD1	CASNNRGEGYTEAFF	TGTGCCAGTAATAACAGGGGAGAAGGCTACACTGAAGCTTTCTTT
TRBV19	TRBJ2-3	once	TRBD1	CASSPGQGDSDTQYF	TGTGCCAGTAGTCCGGGACAGGGGGACTCAGATACGCAGTATTTT
TRBV7-2	TRBJ2-3	many	NA	CASSPKGTQYF	TGTGCCAGCAGCCCGAAGGGGACGCAGTATTTT
TRBV11-1	TRBJ2-3	NA	TRBD1	CASSLGRGSDTQYF	TGTGCCAGCAGCTTAGGCAGGGGGTCGGATACGCAGTATTTT
TRBV19	TRBJ1-5	many	NA	CASSQTSQDNQPQHF	TGTGCCAGTAGCCAGACGTCACAGGACAATCAGCCCCAGCATTTT
TRBV20-1	TRBJ1-4	NA	TRBD1	CSADRGEKLFF	TGCAGTGCAGACAGGGGCGAAAAACTGTTTTTT
TRBV19	TRBJ2-3	NA	NA	CASSIDGTLAYNEQYF	TGTGCCAGTAGTATAGATGGGACACTGGCCTACAATGAGCAGTATTTT
TRBV7-6	TRBJ2-1	once	TRBD2	CASSLWPSGGPYNEQFF	TGTGCCAGCAGCTTATGGCCTAGCGGGGGCCCCTACAATGAGCAGTTCTTC
TRBV4-2	TRBJ2-7	many	TRBD1	CASSQEGWDRAFLQYF	TGTGCCAGCAGCCAAGAGGGGTGGGACAGGGCCTTTTTACAGTACTTC
TRBV6-5	TRBJ1-2	many	TRBD1	CASSPGAGQANYGYTF	TGTGCCAGCAGTCCGGGGGCGGGACAGGCTAACTATGGCTACACCTTC
TRBV9	TRBJ2-2	NA	NA	CASSVESHNTRELSF	TGTGCCAGCAGCGTAGAGAGTCATAACACCAGGGAGCTGTCTTTT
TRBV19	TRBJ2-3	NA	TRBD2	CACSTGTSGTGDTQYF	TGTGCCTGTAGTACCGGGACTAGCGGGACCGGAGATACGCAGTATTTT
TRBV5-5	TRBJ1-1	many	NA	CASSLVAEDTEAFF	TGTGCCAGCAGCTTGGTGGCAGAGGACACTGAAGCTTTCTTT
TRBV7-2	TRBJ2-3	many	NA	CASSFYSTDTQYF	TGTGCCAGCAGTTTTTACAGCACAGATACGCAGTATTTT
TRBV4-1	TRBJ2-6	many	NA	CASSQDLSLGANVLTF	TGCGCCAGCAGCCAAGACCTAAGTTTGGGGGCCAACGTCCTGACTTTC
TRBV6-4	TRBJ1-1	NA	NA	CASSDSQDALNTEAFF	TGTGCCAGCAGTGACAGCCAGGACGCTCTGAACACTGAAGCTTTCTTT
TRBV19	TRBJ2-3	few	TRBD1	CASGGQIYNEQYF	TGTGCCAGTGGGGGACAGATATACAATGAGCAGTATTTT
TRBV2	TRBJ1-1	many	NA	CASSETGTSRVTEAFF	TGTGCCAGCAGCGAGACCGGGACCTCAAGAGTCACTGAAGCTTTCTTT
TRBV7-8	TRBJ1-1	once	NA	CASSLGREYNEAFF	TGTGCCAGCAGCTTAGGGAGAGAGTACAATGAAGCTTTCTTT
TRBV6-2/TRBV6-3	TRBJ2-2	NA	NA	CASSPLGVDTGELFF	TGTGCCAGCAGCCCGCTCGGGGTGGACACCGGGGAGCTGTTTTTT
TRBV5-1	TRBJ1-4	NA	NA	CASSSPGANEKLFF	TGCGCCAGCAGCTCCCCGGGGGCGAATGAAAAACTGTTTTTT
TRBV7-8	TRBJ2-3	few	NA	CASSLGLDTQYF	TGTGCCAGCAGTCTGGGGTTAGATACGCAGTATTTT
TRBV3-1	TRBJ1-3	many	TRBD1	CASSHDRAPGNTIYF	TGTGCCAGCAGCCATGACAGGGCCCCTGGAAACACCATATATTTT
TRBV7-2	TRBJ2-1	many	NA	CASSTTVGVYPYNEQFF	TGTGCCAGCAGCACAACGGTTGGCGTTTACCCTTACAATGAGCAGTTCTTC
TRBV20-1	TRBJ2-1	many	TRBD1	CSASGFQGANNEQFF	TGCAGTGCTAGCGGGTTTCAGGGGGCGAACAATGAGCAGTTCTTC
TRBV19	TRBJ2-2	many	TRBD1	CASSLGTVSAGELFF	TGTGCCAGTAGTCTGGGGACAGTCAGTGCCGGGGAGCTGTTTTTT
TRBV14	TRBJ2-7	many	NA	CASSQKPSWGRGYEQYF	TGTGCCAGCAGCCAGAAACCGTCGTGGGGTCGCGGTTACGAGCAGTACTTC
TRBV7-6	TRBJ2-5	NA	NA	CASSETGGWETQYF	TGTGCCAGCAGCGAGACGGGGGGCTGGGAGACCCAGTACTTC
TRBV7-2	TRBJ1-1	NA	NA	CASSSGGTEAFF	TGTGCCAGCAGCTCCGGGGGAACTGAAGCTTTCTTT
TRBV5-4	TRBJ1-2	NA	NA	CASGLRGEDGYTF	TGTGCCAGCGGCCTGCGGGGGGAGGACGGTTACACCTTC
TRBV12-3/TRBV12-4	TRBJ1-2	NA	TRBD1	CASSTALTGGLGYGYTF	TGTGCCAGCAGTACCGCCTTAACAGGGGGTTTGGGTTATGGCTACACCTTC
TRBV4-1	TRBJ1-5	many	TRBD1	CASSQGSWGQGSQPQHF	TGCGCCAGCAGCCAAGGAAGCTGGGGACAGGGGAGTCAGCCCCAGCATTTT
TRBV6-5	TRBJ2-3	NA	TRBD2	CASSKMGRGGHISTDTQYF	TGTGCCAGCAGCAAAATGGGGCGGGGGGGCCATATCAGCACAGATACGCAGTATTTT
TRBV7-2	TRBJ2-7	many	TRBD2	CASSLSSGGAGEQYF	TGTGCCAGCAGCTTATCTAGCGGGGGGGCTGGTGAGCAGTACTTC
TRBV20-1	TRBJ1-5	few	TRBD1	CSATRGQF	TGCAGTGCTACTAGGGGGCAATTT
TRBV20-1	TRBJ2-7	once	TRBD2	CSASLAGNEQYF	TGCAGTGCTAGTCTAGCGGGAAACGAGCAGTACTTC
TRBV30	TRBJ2-5	NA	TRBD2	CAWSSGRGWQETQYF	TGTGCCTGGTCTAGCGGGAGGGGATGGCAAGAGACCCAGTACTTC
TRBV11-2	TRBJ2-7	many	NA	CASSLAGTNSYEQYF	TGTGCCAGCAGCTTAGCAGGCACCAACTCCTACGAGCAGTACTTC
TRBV28	TRBJ2-1	many	TRBD2	CASSLLGLEYNEQFF	TGTGCCAGCAGTTTATTGGGACTAGAATACAATGAGCAGTTCTTC
TRBV10-2	TRBJ2-1	NA	NA	CASRMGQGNTGEQFF	TGCGCCAGCAGAATGGGGCAGGGGAACACCGGGGAGCAGTTCTTC
TRBV7-7	TRBJ2-5	NA	NA	CASSPGVQETQYF	TGTGCTAGCAGCCCAGGGGTGCAAGAGACCCAGTACTTC